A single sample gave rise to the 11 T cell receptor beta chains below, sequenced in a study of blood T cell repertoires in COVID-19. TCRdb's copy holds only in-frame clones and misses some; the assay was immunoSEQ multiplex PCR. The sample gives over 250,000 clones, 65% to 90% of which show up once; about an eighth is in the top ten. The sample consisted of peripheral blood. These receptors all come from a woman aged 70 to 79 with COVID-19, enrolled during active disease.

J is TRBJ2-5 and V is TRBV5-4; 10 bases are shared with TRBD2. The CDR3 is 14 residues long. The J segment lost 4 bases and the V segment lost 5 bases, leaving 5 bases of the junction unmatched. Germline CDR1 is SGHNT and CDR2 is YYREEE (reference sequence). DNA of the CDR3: TGTGCCAGCAGTTCGGGACTAGCGTTAGAGACCCAGTACTTC. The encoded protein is CASSSGLALETQYF.

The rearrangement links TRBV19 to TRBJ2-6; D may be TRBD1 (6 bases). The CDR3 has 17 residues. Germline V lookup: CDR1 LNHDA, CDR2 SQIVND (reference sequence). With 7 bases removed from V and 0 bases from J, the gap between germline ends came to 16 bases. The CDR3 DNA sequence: TGTGCCAGTAACTCAGACAGGACGAGCTCTGGGGCCAACGTCCTGACTTTC. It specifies CASNSDRTSSGANVLTF.

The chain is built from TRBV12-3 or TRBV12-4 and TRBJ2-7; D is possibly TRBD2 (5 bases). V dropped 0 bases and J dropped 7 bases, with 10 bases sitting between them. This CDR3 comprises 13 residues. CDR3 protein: CASSLAGWREQYF. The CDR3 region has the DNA TGTGCCAGCAGTTTAGCGGGGTGGAGGGAGCAGTACTTC.

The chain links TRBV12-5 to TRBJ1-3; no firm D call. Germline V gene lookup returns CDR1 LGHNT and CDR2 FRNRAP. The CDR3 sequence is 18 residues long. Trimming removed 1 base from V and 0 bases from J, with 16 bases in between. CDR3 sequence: CASGLEVDTLHSGNTIYF. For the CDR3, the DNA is TGTGCTAGTGGTTTGGAGGTTGACACCTTACACTCTGGAAACACCATATATTTT.

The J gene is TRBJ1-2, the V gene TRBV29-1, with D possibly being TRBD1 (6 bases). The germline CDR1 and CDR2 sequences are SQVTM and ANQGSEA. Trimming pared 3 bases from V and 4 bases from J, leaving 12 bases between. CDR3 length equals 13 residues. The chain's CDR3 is CSVETGESYGYTF. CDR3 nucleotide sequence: TGCAGCGTTGAGACAGGAGAAAGCTATGGCTACACCTTC.

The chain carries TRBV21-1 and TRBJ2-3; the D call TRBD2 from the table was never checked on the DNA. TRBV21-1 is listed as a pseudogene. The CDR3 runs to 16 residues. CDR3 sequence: CASSKDSKGGTDTQYF. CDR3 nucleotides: TGTGCCAGCAGCAAGGACTCTAAGGGCGGCACAGATACGCAGTATTTT.

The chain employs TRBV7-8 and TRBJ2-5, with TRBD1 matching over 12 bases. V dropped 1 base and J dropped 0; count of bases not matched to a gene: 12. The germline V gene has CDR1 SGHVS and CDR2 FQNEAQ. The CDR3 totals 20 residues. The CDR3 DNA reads TGTGCCAGCAGCTTAGAGTGGTTGGGGACAGGGGGCAAGTACCAAGAGACCCAGTACTTC. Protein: CASSLEWLGTGGKYQETQYF.

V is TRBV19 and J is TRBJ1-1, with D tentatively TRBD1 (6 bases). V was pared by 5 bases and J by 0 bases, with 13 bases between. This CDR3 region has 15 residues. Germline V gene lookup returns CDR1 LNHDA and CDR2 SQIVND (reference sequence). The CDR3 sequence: CASSGVGDMNTEAFF. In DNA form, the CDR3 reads TGTGCCAGTAGTGGGGTTGGGGACATGAACACTGAAGCTTTCTTT.

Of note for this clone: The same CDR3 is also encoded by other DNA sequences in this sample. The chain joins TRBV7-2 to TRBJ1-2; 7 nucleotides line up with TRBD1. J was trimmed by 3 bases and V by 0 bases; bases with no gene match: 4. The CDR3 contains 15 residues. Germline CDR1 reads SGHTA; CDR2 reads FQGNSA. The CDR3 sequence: CASSLAYRGDYGYTF. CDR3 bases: TGTGCCAGCAGCTTAGCTTACAGGGGCGACTATGGCTACACCTTC.

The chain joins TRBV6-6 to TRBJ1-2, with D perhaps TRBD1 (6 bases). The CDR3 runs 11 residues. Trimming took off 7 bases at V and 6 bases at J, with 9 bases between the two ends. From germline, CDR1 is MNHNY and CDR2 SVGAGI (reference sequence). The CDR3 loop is CASNRQDGYTF. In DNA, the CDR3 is TGTGCCAGCAACCGACAGGATGGCTACACCTTC.

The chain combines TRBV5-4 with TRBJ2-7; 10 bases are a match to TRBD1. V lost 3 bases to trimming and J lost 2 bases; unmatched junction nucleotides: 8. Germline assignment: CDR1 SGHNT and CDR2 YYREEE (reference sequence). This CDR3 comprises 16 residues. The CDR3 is CASSYPRDRGAYEQYF. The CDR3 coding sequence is TGTGCCAGCAGCTACCCCCGGGACAGGGGAGCCTACGAGCAGTACTTC.